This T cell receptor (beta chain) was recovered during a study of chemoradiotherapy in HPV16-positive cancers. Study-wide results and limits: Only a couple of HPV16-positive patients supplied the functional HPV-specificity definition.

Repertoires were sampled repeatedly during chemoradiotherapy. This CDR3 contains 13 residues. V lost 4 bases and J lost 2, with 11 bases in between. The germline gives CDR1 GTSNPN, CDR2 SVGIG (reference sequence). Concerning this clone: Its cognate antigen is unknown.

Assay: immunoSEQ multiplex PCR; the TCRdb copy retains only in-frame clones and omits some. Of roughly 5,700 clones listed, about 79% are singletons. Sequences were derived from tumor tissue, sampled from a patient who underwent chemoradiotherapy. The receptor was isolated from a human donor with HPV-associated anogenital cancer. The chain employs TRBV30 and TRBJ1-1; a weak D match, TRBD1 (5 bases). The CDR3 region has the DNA TGTGCCTGGACCACGGGGGACAACACTGAAGCTTTCTTT. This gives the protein CAWTTGDNTEAFF.